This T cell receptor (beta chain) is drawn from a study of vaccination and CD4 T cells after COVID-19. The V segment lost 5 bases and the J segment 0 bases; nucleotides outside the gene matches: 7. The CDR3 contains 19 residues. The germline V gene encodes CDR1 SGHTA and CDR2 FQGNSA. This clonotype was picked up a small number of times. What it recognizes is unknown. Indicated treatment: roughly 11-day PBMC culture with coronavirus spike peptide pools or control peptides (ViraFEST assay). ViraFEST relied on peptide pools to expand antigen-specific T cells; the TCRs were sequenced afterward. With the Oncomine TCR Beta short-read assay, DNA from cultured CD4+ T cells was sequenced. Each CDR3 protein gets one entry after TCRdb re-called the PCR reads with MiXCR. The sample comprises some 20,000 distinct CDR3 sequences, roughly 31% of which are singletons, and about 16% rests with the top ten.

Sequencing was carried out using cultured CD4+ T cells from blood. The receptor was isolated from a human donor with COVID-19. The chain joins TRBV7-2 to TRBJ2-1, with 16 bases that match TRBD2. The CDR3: CASSLRGTSGGVSYNEQFF. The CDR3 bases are TGTGCCAGCAGCCTAAGAGGGACTAGCGGGGGGGTCTCCTACAATGAGCAGTTCTTC.